This T cell receptor beta chain was recovered during a study of T cells after yellow fever vaccination. Each CDR3 protein is one row after TCRdb ran MiXCR on the 5' RACE reads. The data show 250,000 to 350,000 distinct CDR3 sequences, around 6.8% seen once. Note on this clonotype: Its antigen is unknown.

Study-wide points: Post-booster repertoires again held most primary-vaccination clones (roughly 96% CD4, just under 90% CD8).

The CDR3 runs 16 residues. The V and J ends lost 0 bases and 4 bases respectively, with 15 bases between them. The germline CDR1 and CDR2 sequences are LNHDA and SQIVND (reference sequence). The gene calls are TRBV19 and TRBJ1-2, with D possibly matching TRBD1 (6 bases). Sequenced material: PBMCs, taken more than 35 days after the first yellow fever vaccination. This TCR was recovered from a man younger than 35 who received the YFV17D yellow fever vaccine. The CDR3 DNA reads TGTGCCAGTAGTATAGACCCCTCCGGGACATTCTATGGCTACACCTTC. It specifies CASSIDPSGTFYGYTF.